This record concerns one TCR beta chain sequence. Its antigen specificity is not known. TCR beta CDR3 regions were amplified by multiplex PCR using the immunoSEQ assay from an average of approximately 1,200 ng genomic DNA per sample. To correct primer bias, the assay used a complete synthetic TCR repertoire to set an amplification baseline. The amplicons were sequenced on the Illumina platform. Processing in the source paper ran as follows. Sequence errors were corrected by clustering with frequency ratios and a modified nearest-neighbor algorithm, and the sequences were then analyzed in the immunoSEQ Analyzer using IMGT gene definitions. At each rarefaction depth, TCR richness and evenness were averaged over 20 rarefaction repeats, and samples with fewer sequences than the depth were excluded. Wilcoxon rank sum tests with FDR correction were used to compare V, D and J gene relative abundances between the groups. Blinded duplicates gave an intraclass correlation of around 96% for TCR richness and an average of around 83% across 66 gene segments. Entries here come from immuneACCESS through TCRdb and include only in-frame sequences with V and J called. Some clones fail to appear in such tables; in the studies checked, an unresolved V gene covers under half of the shortfall, and the cause of the remainder is unknown. The DNA was the basis for D and trimming; V, J and clone size are from that table. This sample's table has entries for under 50,000 clones. Together, the top ten hold approximately 5.9% of the sample.

Every participant had a single incident cervical HPV16 infection, and prevalent HPV16 infections were excluded. Cervical HPV DNA was detected with MY09/MY11 PCR, and genotyping was done with dot-blot hybridization. About 14 mL of heparinized blood were centrifuged, and the buffy coat was aliquoted, frozen at -30°C, then stored at -80°C. QIAGEN kits were used to extract genomic DNA from the buffy coat specimens. The sample comes from a study of T cells in women clearing cervical HPV infection (dated by TCRdb to 2017 to 2018). About the study as a whole: Cases were some 26 women with histologically confirmed HPV16-related CIN3 or worse, including a couple of invasive cancers. Quality controls consisted of five blinded duplicates per group, for a total of some 60 samples made up of 50 participants and roughly ten replicates. For cases, the median interval between lesion detection and blood sampling was about 150 days, with an interquartile range of roughly 80 to 200 days. Since HLA typing was available for only a few women, HLA type could not be ruled out as a confounder. Cases and controls were matched on year of sample collection and on age within five years. Blood from cases was drawn at the visit where the lesion was first identified, while blood from controls was drawn once the infection was no longer detected. An exploratory proof-of-principle case-control study, nested within the Guanacaste HPV Natural History Study in Costa Rica, was conducted to compare TCR repertoires across cervical HPV16 outcomes. Cases had a median age of around 34 years compared with approximately 40 for controls, and baseline characteristics showed no significant differences between the groups. Controls were 20 to 30 women whose single incident HPV16 infection cleared within 12 months without precancer or cancer developing. In the parent cohort, some 10,000 women aged 18 or older were enrolled in Guanacaste, Costa Rica, during about 1992 to 1994 and were followed for 6 to 7 years.

The research as a whole found: Because of the cross-sectional design, the study could not determine whether the associations came before infection or resulted from infection, and neither effector/memory subsets nor HPV-specific T cells were isolated. Because the number of T cells in each sample was unknown, differences in richness could reflect differing T-cell content rather than repertoire biology. TCR repertoire richness was significantly higher in CIN3+ cases than in controls across sequencing depths, while evenness did not differ. Random forest classifiers that combined richness and V gene abundances separated cases from controls with an estimated AUC of 0.8 to 0.9.

The receptor comes from a woman aged 18 to 75 with a cervical HPV16 infection that either progressed to CIN3+ or cleared (not recorded which). The source material was blood buffy coat.

The part of the CDR3 DNA that was read is TGCAGTGCTCACCGGGACACGGATTCACCC. The resulting protein is CSAHRDTDSP. The entire CDR3 sequence reads CSAHRDTDSPLHF. The V and J segments used are TRBV20-1 and TRBJ1-6; the D region possibly corresponds to TRBD1 (6 bases align). The CDR3 end is not reached by the read, which stops 3 residues before it; the germline J gene fills it in. From a lookup of the germline V gene (reference sequence), CDR1 and CDR2 are DFQATT and SNEGSKA. V sheds 5 bases and J sheds 8 bases, leaving 13 bases between their ends. The CDR3 spans 13 residues, from the cysteine through the phenylalanine. The 30 bases shown cover part of the CDR3, and their frame starts at base 1.